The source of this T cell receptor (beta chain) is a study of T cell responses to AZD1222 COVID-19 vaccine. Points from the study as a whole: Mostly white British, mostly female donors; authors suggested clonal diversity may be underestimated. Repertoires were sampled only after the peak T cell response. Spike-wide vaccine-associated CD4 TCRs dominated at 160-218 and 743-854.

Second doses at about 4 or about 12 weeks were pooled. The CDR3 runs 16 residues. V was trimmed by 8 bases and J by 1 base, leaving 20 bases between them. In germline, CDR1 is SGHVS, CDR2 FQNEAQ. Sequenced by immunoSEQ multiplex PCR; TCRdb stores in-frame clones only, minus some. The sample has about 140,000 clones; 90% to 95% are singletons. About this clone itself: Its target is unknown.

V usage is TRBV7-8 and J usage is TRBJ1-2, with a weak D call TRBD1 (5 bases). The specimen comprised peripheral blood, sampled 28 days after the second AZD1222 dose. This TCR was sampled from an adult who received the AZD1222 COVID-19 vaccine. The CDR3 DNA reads TGTGCCAGCTCCTTGGTGGGGCCCTGGCTTAACTATGGCTACACCTTC. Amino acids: CASSLVGPWLNYGYTF.